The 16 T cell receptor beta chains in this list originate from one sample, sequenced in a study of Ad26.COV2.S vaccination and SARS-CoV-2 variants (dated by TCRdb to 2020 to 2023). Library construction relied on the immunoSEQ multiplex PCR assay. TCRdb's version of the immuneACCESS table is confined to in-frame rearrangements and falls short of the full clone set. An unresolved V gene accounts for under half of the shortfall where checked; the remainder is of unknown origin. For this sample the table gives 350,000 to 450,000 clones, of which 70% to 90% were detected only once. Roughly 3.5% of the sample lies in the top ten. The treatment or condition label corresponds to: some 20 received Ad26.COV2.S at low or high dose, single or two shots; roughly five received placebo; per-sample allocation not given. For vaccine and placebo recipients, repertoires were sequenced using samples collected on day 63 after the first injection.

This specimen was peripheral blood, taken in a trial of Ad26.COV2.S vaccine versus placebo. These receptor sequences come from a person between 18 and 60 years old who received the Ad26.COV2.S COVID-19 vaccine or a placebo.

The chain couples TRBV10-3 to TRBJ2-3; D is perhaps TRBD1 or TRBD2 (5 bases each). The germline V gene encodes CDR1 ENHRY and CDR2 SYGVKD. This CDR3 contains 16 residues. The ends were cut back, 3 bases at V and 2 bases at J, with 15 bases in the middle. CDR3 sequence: CAISEGQKGPTDTQYF. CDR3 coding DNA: TGTGCCATCAGTGAAGGCCAGAAGGGACCCACAGATACGCAGTATTTT.

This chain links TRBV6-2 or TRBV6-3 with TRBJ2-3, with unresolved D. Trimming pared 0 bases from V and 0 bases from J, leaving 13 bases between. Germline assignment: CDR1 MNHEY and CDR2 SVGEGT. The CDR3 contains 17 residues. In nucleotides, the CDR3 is TGTGCCAGCAGTTACTCCCCGAAGGGTTTAAGCACAGATACGCAGTATTTT. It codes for CASSYSPKGLSTDTQYF.

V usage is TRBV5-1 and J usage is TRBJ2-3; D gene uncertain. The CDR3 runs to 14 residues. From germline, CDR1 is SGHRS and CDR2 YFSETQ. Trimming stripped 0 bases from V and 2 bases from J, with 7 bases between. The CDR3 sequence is CASSLVLYTDTQYF. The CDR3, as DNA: TGCGCCAGCAGCTTGGTCCTATACACAGATACGCAGTATTTT.

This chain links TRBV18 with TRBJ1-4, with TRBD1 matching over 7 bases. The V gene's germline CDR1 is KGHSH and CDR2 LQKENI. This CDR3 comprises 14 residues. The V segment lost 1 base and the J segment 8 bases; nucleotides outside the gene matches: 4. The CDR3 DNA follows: TGTGCCAGCTCACCACAGGGGGCGTGGGAAAAACTGTTTTTT. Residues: CASSPQGAWEKLFF.

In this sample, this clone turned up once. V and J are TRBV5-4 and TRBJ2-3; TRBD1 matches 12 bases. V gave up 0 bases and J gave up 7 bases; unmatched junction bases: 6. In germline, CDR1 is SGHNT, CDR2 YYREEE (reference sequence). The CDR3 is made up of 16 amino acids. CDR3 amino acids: CASSLDGTGGSHTQYF. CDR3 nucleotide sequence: TGTGCCAGCAGCTTGGATGGGACAGGGGGCTCACATACGCAGTATTTT. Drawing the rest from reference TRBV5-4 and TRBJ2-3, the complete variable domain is ETGVTQSPTHLIKTRGQQVTLRCSSQSGHNTVSWYQQALGQGPQFIFQYYREEENGRGNFPPRFSGLQFPNYSSELNVNALELDDSALYLCASSLDGTGGSHTQYFGPGTRLTVL.

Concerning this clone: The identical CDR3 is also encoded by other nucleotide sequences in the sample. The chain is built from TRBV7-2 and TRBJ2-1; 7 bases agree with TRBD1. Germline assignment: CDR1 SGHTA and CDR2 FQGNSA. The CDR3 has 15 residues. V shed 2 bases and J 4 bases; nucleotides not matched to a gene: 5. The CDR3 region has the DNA TGTGCCAGCAGCTTATCTCGGGACAGATACAATGAGCAGTTCTTC. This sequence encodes CASSLSRDRYNEQFF.

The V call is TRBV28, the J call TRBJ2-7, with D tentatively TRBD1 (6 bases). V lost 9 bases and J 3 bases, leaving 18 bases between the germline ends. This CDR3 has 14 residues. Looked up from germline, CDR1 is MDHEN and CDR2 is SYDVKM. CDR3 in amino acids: CASINGDKFYEQYF. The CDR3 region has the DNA TGTGCCAGTATCAACGGGGACAAGTTCTACGAGCAGTACTTC.

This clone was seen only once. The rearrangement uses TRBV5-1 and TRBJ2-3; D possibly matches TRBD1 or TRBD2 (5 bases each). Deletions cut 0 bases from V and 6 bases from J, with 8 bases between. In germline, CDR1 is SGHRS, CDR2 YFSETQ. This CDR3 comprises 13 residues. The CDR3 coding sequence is TGCGCCAGCAGCTTGGAAGGGACGGATACGCAGTATTTT. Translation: CASSLEGTDTQYF.

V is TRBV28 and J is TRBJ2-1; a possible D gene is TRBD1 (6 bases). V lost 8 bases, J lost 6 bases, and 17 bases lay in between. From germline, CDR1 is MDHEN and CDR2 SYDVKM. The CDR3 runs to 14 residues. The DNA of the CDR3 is TGTGCCAGCCTTTCCAGGGGCACTCCCAATGAGCAGTTCTTC. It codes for CASLSRGTPNEQFF.

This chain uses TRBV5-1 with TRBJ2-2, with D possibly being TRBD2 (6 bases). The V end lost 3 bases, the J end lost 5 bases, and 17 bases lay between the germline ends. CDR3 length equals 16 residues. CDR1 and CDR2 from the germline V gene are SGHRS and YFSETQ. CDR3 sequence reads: CASSSGELEKTGELFF. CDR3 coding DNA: TGCGCCAGCAGCTCGGGGGAATTGGAAAAGACCGGGGAGCTGTTTTTT. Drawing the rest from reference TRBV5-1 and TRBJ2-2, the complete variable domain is KAGVTQTPRYLIKTRGQQVTLSCSPISGHRSVSWYQQTPGQGLQFLFEYFSETQRNKGNFPGRFSGRQFSNSRSEMNVSTLELGDSALYLCASSSGELEKTGELFFGEGSRLTVL.

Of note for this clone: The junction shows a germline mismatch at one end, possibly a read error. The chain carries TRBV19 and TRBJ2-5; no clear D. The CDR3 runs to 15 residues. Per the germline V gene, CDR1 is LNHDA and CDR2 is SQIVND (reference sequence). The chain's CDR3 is CASSIGLSGIETQYF. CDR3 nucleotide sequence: TGTGCCAGTAGCATAGGATTATCGGGTATAGAGACCCAGTACTTC.

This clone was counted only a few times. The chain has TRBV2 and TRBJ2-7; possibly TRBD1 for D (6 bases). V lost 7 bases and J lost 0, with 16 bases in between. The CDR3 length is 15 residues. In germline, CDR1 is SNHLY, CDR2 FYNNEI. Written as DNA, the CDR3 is TGTGCCAGCACCCAACAGGGTCTAAGCTCCTACGAGCAGTACTTC. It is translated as CASTQQGLSSYEQYF.

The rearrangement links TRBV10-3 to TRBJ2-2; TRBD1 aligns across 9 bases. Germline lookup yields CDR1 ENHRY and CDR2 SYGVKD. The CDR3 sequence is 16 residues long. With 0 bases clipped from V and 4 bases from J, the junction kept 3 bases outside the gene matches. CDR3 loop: CAISESGTGSTGELFF. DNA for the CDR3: TGTGCCATCAGTGAGTCCGGGACAGGGTCCACCGGGGAGCTGTTTTTT.

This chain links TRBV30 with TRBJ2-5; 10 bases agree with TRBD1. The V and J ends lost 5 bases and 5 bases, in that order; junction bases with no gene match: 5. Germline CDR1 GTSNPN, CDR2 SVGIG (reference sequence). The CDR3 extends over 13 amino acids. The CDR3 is CAWGTGVTETQYF. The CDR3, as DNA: TGTGCCTGGGGGACAGGGGTAACGGAGACCCAGTACTTC.

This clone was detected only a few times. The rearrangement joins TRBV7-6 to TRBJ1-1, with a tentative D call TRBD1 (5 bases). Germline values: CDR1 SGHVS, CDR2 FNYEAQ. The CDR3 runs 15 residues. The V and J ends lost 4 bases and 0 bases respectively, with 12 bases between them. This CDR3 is CASSSGGALNTEAFF. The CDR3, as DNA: TGTGCCAGCAGCTCCGGAGGGGCCCTGAACACTGAAGCTTTCTTT.

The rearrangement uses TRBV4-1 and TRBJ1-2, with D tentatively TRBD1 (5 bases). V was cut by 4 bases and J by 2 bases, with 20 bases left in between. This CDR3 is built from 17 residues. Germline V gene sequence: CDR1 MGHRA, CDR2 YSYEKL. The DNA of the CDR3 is TGCGCCAGCAGCCCGGGGGGTACGGGACTGACAAACTATGGCTACACCTTC. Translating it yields CASSPGGTGLTNYGYTF.